The 9 T cell receptor beta chains presented below share a single source sample, sequenced in a study of CD8+CD57+ T cells in acquired aplastic anemia. Patients included in sequencing had previously demonstrated CD8+CD57+ cell expansion by flow cytometry. Profiling that covered TCR beta VDJ and CDR3 relied on genomic DNA as its template. MiXCR was run by TCRdb on the reads, yielding one entry per CDR3 protein. This sample has about 58,000 distinct CDR3 sequences, with just over 55% found just once. The material sequenced was sorted CD4+, CD8+, or CD8+CD57+ T cells (not recorded which) from PBMCs. The receptors here all came from a human donor with aplastic anemia.

The chain recombines TRBV10-2 with TRBJ1-6; D not resolved. The V and J ends lost 0 bases and 7 bases respectively, with 7 bases between them. The CDR3 sequence is 14 residues long. Germline V CDR1 and CDR2: WSHSY, SAAADI. CDR3 residues: CASSESRENSPLHF. CDR3 in DNA: TGCGCCAGCAGTGAGTCGAGGGAGAATTCACCCCTCCACTTT.

On this clonotype: Since the CDR3 does not end with the conserved phenylalanine or tryptophan, this likely comes from a read error. DNA for the CDR3: TGCAGCGGGGCTAAGAAAACTGAAGCTTTCGTT. Residues: CSGAKKTEAFV. The chain joins TRBV29-1 to TRBJ1-1; D unresolved. Germline V gene sequence: CDR1 SQVTM, CDR2 ANQGSEA. The CDR3 runs 11 residues. V dropped 7 bases and J dropped 5 bases, with 11 bases sitting between them.

The rearrangement joins TRBV20-1 to TRBJ1-1; a possible D gene is TRBD1 (6 bases). This CDR3 contains 13 residues. Between the trimmed V and J ends, which lost 5 bases and 7 bases, there was a span of 17 bases. The germline CDR1 and CDR2 sequences are DFQATT and SNEGSKA (reference sequence). The CDR3 DNA reads as TGCAGTGCTCGCGGGTTGGGGGCAGATGAAGCTTTCTTT. Residues: CSARGLGADEAFF.

The rearrangement links TRBV5-1 to TRBJ1-6; weak D call: TRBD1 (5 bases). Germline CDR1 is SGHRS and CDR2 is YFSETQ. With 0 bases removed from V and 5 bases from J, the gap between germline ends came to 9 bases. This CDR3 region has 15 residues. The CDR3 loop is CASSLVGPDNSPLHF. CDR3 coding DNA: TGCGCCAGCAGCTTGGTGGGACCCGATAATTCACCCCTCCACTTT.

This clonotype was observed at least ten times. V usage is TRBV4-3 and J usage is TRBJ2-7; D unresolved. The V gene lost 1 base and the J gene lost 0 bases, with 16 bases spanning the gap. CDR1 is LGHNA, CDR2 YSLEER, per germline. This CDR3 contains 17 residues. The CDR3 region has the DNA TGCGCCAGCAGCCAAGCCTCGTTAGGATTAGACTCCTACGAGCAGTACTTC. This codes for CASSQASLGLDSYEQYF.

The V call is TRBV6-2 or TRBV6-3, the J call TRBJ2-3; TRBD2 matches 12 bases. This CDR3 spans 16 amino acids. Germline assignment: CDR1 MNHEY and CDR2 SVGEGT. The ends lost 6 bases at V and 6 bases at J; junction bases unmatched: 10. CDR3 coding DNA: TGTGCCAGCAGCCGGACTAGCGGGGCTCTGAAGGATACGCAGTATTTT. Amino acid sequence: CASSRTSGALKDTQYF.

The chain has TRBV6-5 and TRBJ2-5; 9 bases line up with TRBD1. The V gene end was trimmed by 6 bases and the J gene end by 5 bases; junction bases not matched to a gene: 10. Germline V gene data show CDR1 as MNHEY and CDR2 as SVGAGI. The CDR3 spans 15 residues. The CDR3 sequence is CASSYRQTGGETQYF. As DNA, the CDR3 is TGTGCCAGCAGCTACCGACAGACAGGGGGGGAGACCCAGTACTTC.

This clonotype was detected only once. The J gene is TRBJ1-3, the V gene TRBV2; TRBD1 aligns across 8 bases. The length of the CDR3 is 16 residues. V lost 8 bases, J lost 7 bases, and 16 bases stayed unmatched. CDR1 is SNHLY and CDR2 is FYNNEI in the germline V gene. The CDR3 DNA reads TGTGCCAGCGGTGGAGAGGAACAGGGGGTTAGGAACACCATATATTTT. This gives the protein CASGGEEQGVRNTIYF.

This clonotype was seen once. In DNA, the CDR3 is TGTGCCAGCAGCGTAGCGGACAGGGCGGTGGGCTACACCTTC. Translating gives CASSVADRAVGYTF. The chain couples TRBV9 to TRBJ1-2; 8 bases align to TRBD1. The CDR3 runs 14 residues. The V gene end was trimmed by 0 bases and the J gene end by 8 bases; junction bases not matched to a gene: 6. Looked up from germline, CDR1 is SGDLS and CDR2 is YYNGEE. Drawing the rest from reference TRBV9 and TRBJ1-2, the complete variable domain is DSGVTQTPKHLITATGQRVTLRCSPRSGDLSVYWYQQSLDQGLQFLIQYYNGEERAKGNILERFSAQQFPDLHSELNLSSLELGDSALYFCASSVADRAVGYTFGSGTRLTVV.